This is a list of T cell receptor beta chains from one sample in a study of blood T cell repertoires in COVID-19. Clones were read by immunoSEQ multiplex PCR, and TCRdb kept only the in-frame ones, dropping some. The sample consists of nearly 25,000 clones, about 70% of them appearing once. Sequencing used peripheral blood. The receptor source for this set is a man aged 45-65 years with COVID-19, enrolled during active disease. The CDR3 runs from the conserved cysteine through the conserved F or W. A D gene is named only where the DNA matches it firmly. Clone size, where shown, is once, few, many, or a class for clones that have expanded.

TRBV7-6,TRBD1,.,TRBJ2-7,TGTGCCAGCAGCCACGGGACAGATTCCGAGCAGTACTTC,CASSHGTDSEQYF
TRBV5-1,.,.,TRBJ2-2,TGCGCCAGCAGCCCACTACAGGGCGGCACCGGGGAGCTGTTTTTT,CASSPLQGGTGELFF
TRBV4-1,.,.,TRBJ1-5,TGCGCCAGCAGCCAAGCGGTCAGGCAACCCCAGCATTTT,CASSQAVRQPQHF
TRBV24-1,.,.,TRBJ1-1,TGTGCCACCAGTGATTTACAGGGAAACACTGAAGCTTTCTTT,CATSDLQGNTEAFF
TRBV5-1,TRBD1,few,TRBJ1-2,TGCGCCAGCAGCACGGGACAGTCAGACTATGGCTACACCTTC,CASSTGQSDYGYTF
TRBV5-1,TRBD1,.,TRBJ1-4,TGCGCCAGCAGCAGTGGGACAGGGGGCCGGGGGTCGGAAAAACTGTTTTTT,CASSSGTGGRGSEKLFF
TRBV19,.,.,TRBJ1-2,TGTGCCAGTAGTCTCCGCGGGGCGGGGGGCTACACCTTC,CASSLRGAGGYTF
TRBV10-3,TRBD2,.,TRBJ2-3,TGTGCCATCAGTGAAGCGGGGGGGATCACAGATACGCAGTATTTT,CAISEAGGITDTQYF
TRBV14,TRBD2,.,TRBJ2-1,TGTGCCAGCAGCCGGAGCGGGGTGAGGAATGAGCAGTTCTTC,CASSRSGVRNEQFF
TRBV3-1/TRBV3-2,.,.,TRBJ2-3,TGTGCCAGCGGGGGCAGCACAGATACGCAGTATTTT,CASGGSTDTQYF
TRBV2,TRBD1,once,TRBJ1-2,TGTGCCAGCAGTGAGGACCAGGGGGCGGCTGGCTACACCTTC,CASSEDQGAAGYTF
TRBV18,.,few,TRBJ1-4,TGTGCCAGCTCACCTTCAGGGGAAGCTAATGAAAAACTGTTTTTT,CASSPSGEANEKLFF
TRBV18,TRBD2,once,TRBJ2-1,TGTGCCAGCTCACCGGCTAGCGGGGAAAATGAGCAGTTCTTC,CASSPASGENEQFF
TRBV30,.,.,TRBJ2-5,TGTGCCTGGAGTGTAGGGCTAGCGTTAGAGACCCAGTACTTC,CAWSVGLALETQYF
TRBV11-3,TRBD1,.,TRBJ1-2,TGTGCCAGCAGCTTAGATCCGGACAGGAGCCACAACTATGGCTACACCTTC,CASSLDPDRSHNYGYTF
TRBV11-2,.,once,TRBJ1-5,TGTGCCAGCAGCTTAGGGACAGATGGGGTTCAGCCCCAGCATTTT,CASSLGTDGVQPQHF
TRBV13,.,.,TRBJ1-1,TGTGCCAGCAGCATGTATGACGGGAGAAACACTGAAGCTTTCTTT,CASSMYDGRNTEAFF
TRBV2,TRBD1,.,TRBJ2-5,TGTGCCAGCAGCGCGACAGGGGTCCAAGAGACCCAGTACTTC,CASSATGVQETQYF
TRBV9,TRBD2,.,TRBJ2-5,TGTGCCAGCAGCGTAGATCAGCGGGGACCAGAGACCCAGTACTTC,CASSVDQRGPETQYF
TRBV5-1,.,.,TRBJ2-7,TGCGCCAGCGGCCAGACAGCGAGGTACGAGCAGTACTTC,CASGQTARYEQYF
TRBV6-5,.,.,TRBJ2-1,TGTGCCAGCAGTTACTCCTTAGCAGTACAGTTCTTC,CASSYSLAVQFF
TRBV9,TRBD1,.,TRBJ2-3,TGTGCCAGCAGCGCACCAGGGGGCTATACAGATACGCAGTATTTT,CASSAPGGYTDTQYF
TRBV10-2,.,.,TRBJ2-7,TGCGCCAGCAGACAGGGCCCATACGAGCAGTACTTC,CASRQGPYEQYF
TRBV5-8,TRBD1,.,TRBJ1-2,TGTGCCAGCAGCTTCCGGGACAGAATCTCCTATGGCTACACCTTC,CASSFRDRISYGYTF
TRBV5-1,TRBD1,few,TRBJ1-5,TGCGCCAGCAGCTCTGGGACAGGGGTTCAGCCCCAGCATTTT,CASSSGTGVQPQHF
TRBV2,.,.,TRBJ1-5,TGTGCCAGCCGATCCATCCGGGACAACAATCAGCCCCAGCATTTT,CASRSIRDNNQPQHF
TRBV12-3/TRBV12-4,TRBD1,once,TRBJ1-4,TGTGCCAGCAGCCGGGACAGGGGTGAAAAACTGTTTTTT,CASSRDRGEKLFF
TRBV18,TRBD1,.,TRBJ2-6,TGTGCCAGCTCGTCACAGGGGGCGAGTGGGGCCAACGTCCTGACTTTC,CASSSQGASGANVLTF
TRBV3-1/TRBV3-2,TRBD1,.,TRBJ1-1,TGTGCCAGCAGCCGGGAACAGGGGGATGTAGCTGAAGCTTTCTTT,CASSREQGDVAEAFF
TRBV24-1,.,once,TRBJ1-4,TGTGCCTCGCACACAACTAATGAAAAACTGTTTTTT,CASHTTNEKLFF
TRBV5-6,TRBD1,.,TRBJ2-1,TGTGCCAGCAGCTTGGGGTTCAGACAGGGCAATGAGCAGTTCTTC,CASSLGFRQGNEQFF
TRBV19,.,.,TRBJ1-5,TGTGCCAGTAGCCCCCTCTCCAATCAGCCCCAGCATTTT,CASSPLSNQPQHF
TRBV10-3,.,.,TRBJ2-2,TGTGCCGCAGGAGGGGGCAGTACCGGGGAGCTGTTTTTT,CAAGGGSTGELFF
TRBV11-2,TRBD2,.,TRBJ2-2,TGTGCCAGCAGCATCGAACTAGCGGGAGTTAGAACCGGGGAGCTGTTTTTT,CASSIELAGVRTGELFF
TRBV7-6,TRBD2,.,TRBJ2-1,TGTGCCAGCAGCTTAGGAGGGACTAGCAGATACAATGAGCAGTTCTTC,CASSLGGTSRYNEQFF
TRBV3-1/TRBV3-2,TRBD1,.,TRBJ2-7,TGTGCCAGCAGCCAAGGGATCCGGGGACAGGGGGCCTACGAGCAGTACTTC,CASSQGIRGQGAYEQYF
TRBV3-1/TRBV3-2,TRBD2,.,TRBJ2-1,TGTGCCAGCAGCCAAGCCAGCGGGAGGGCCGAATTCTTC,CASSQASGRAEFF
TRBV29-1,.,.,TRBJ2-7,TGCAGCGTTCGTGGTGGGGGGTACGAGCAGTACTTC,CSVRGGGYEQYF
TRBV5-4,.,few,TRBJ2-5,TGTGCCAGCAGCTGGTCTACGGGAGCTGAGACCCAGTACTTC,CASSWSTGAETQYF
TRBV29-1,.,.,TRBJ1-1,TGCAGCGTTGAAGAAGGGAGTAGGACTGAAGCTTTCTTT,CSVEEGSRTEAFF
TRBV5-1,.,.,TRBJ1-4,TGCGCCAGCAGCTTGCCCTGGCCAACTAATGAAAAACTGTTTTTT,CASSLPWPTNEKLFF
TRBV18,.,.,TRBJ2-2,TGTGCCAGCTCACCAGGGACTGGCAACGCCGGGGAGCTGTTTTTT,CASSPGTGNAGELFF
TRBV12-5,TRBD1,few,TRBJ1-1,TGTGCTAGTGGTTTGGCGACAGGGCTCACTGAAGCTTTCTTT,CASGLATGLTEAFF
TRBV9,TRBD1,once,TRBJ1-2,TGTGCCAGCAGCTCGGGACAGGGGTATGGCTACACCTTC,CASSSGQGYGYTF
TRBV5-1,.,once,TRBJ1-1,TGCGCCAGCACCCCAGAGCTTGACTCTGAAGCTTTCTTT,CASTPELDSEAFF
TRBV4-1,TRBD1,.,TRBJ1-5,TGCGCCAGCAGCCAGGACAGGGTTAGCAATCAGCCCCAGCATTTT,CASSQDRVSNQPQHF
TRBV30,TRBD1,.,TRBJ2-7,TGTGCCTGGAGTGTGGGACAGGGGTTCGACGAGCAGTACTTC,CAWSVGQGFDEQYF
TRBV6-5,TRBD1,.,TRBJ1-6,TGTGCCAGCAGCTCTTCAGGCACAGGGGGGTCACCCCTCCACTTT,CASSSSGTGGSPLHF
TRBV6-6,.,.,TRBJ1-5,TGTGCCAGCAGTTCTCAGAATTGGCAGCCCCAGCATTTT,CASSSQNWQPQHF
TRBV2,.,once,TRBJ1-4,TGTGCCAGCCGCGGGATAGTCGGCGAAAAACTGTTTTTT,CASRGIVGEKLFF
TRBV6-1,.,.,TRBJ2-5,TGTGCCAGCAGTGAAGCGCTGGGCGGGGAGACCCAGTACTTC,CASSEALGGETQYF
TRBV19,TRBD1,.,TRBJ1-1,TGTGCCAGTAGTAAACAGGGGGCGAACACTGAAGCTTTCTTT,CASSKQGANTEAFF
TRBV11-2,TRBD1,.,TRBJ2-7,TGTGCCAGCAGCCGTCCAGGGGGCATTGCCGCCTACGAGCAGTACTTC,CASSRPGGIAAYEQYF